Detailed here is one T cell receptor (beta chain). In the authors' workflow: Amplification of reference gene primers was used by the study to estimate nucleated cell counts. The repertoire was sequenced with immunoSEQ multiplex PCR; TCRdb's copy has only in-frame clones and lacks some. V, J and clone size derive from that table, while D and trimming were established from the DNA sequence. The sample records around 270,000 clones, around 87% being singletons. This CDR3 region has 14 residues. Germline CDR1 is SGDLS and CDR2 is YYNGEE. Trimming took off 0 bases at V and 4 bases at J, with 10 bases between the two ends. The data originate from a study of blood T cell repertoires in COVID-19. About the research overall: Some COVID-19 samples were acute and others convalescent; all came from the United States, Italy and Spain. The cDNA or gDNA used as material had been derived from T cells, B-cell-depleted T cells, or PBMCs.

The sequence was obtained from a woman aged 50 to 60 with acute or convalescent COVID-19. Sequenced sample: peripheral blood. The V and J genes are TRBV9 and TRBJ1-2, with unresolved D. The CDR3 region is CASSVGGPSYGYTF. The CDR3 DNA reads TGTGCCAGCAGCGTAGGAGGGCCCAGCTATGGCTACACCTTC.